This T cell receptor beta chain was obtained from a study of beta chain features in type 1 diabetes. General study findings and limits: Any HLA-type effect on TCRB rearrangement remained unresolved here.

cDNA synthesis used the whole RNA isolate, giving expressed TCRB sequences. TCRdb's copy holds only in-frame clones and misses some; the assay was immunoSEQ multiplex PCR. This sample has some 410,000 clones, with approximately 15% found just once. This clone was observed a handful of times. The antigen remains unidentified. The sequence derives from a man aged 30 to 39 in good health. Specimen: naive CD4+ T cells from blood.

The CDR3 loop is CASTPKSLAGWETQYF. The CDR3 region has the DNA TGTGCCAGCACCCCAAAATCACTAGCGGGATGGGAGACCCAGTACTTC. The chain has TRBV11-3 and TRBJ2-5; 10 positions match TRBD2. CDR3 length equals 16 residues. V gave up 7 bases and J gave up 5 bases; unmatched junction bases: 13. Germline V gene data show CDR1 as SGHNT and CDR2 as YENEEA.